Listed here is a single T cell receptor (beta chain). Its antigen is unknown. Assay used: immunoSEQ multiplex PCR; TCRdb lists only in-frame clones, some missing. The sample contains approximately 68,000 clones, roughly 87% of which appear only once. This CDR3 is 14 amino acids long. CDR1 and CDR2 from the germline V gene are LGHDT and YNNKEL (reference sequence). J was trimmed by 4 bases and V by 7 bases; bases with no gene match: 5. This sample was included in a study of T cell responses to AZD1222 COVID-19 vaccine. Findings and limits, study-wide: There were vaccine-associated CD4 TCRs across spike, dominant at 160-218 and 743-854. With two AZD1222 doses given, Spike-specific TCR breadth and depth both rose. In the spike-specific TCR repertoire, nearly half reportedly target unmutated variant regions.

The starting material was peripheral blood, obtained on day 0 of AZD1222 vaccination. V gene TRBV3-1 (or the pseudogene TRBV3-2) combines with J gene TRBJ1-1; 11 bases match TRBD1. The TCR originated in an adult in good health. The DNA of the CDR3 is TGTGCCAGCACGGGGACAGGGGGGAGCACTGAAGCTTTCTTT. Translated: CASTGTGGSTEAFF.